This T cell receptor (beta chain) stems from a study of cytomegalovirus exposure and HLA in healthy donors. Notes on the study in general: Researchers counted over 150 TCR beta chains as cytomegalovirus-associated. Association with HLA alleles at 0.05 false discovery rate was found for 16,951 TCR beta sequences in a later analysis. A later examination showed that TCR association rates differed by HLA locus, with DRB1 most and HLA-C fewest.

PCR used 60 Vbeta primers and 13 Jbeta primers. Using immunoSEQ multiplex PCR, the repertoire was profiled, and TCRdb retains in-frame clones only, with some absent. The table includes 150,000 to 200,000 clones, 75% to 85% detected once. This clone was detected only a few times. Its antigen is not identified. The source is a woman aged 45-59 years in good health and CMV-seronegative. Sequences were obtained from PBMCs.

The CDR3 spells CASSLRGEDEQFF. In DNA, the CDR3 is TGTGCCAGCAGCTTACGGGGGGAGGATGAGCAGTTCTTC. V usage is TRBV7-9 and J usage is TRBJ2-1; 7 nucleotides align to TRBD2. The CDR3 is 13 residues long. The germline CDR1 and CDR2 sequences are SEHNR and FQNEAQ (reference sequence). The V gene end was trimmed by 2 bases and the J gene end by 8 bases; junction bases not matched to a gene: 3.